These 29 T cell receptor beta chains were sequenced from one sample in a study of blood T cell repertoires in COVID-19. TCRdb keeps only in-frame clones here, not all; method: immunoSEQ multiplex PCR. The sample yields about half a million clones, roughly nine tenths seen once. The sequenced sample consisted of PBMCs or T cells enriched from blood (not recorded which). The source is a woman in her sixties or seventies who had recovered from COVID-19.

There are a few counts of this clone. J is TRBJ2-2 and V is TRBV5-5, with D tentatively TRBD1 (6 bases). This CDR3 is built from 15 residues. V was pared by 4 bases and J by 0 bases, with 10 bases between. Germline assignment: CDR1 SGHKS and CDR2 YYEKEE (reference sequence). The CDR3 DNA reads TGTGCCAGCAGCGTAGGACAGTCGAACACCGGGGAGCTGTTTTTT. Protein: CASSVGQSNTGELFF.

V gene TRBV4-1 combines with J gene TRBJ2-1, with no clear D. Germline V CDR1 and CDR2: MGHRA, YSYEKL. This CDR3 comprises 12 residues. Trimming took 0 bases from V and 7 from J, leaving 4 bases between them. The CDR3 region has the DNA TGCGCCAGCAGCCAAGACGCGAATGAGCAGTTCTTC. As protein: CASSQDANEQFF.

CDR3 residues: CASSLLRTGRNSPLHF. Here the CDR3 DNA reads TGTGCCAGCAGCTTGCTGCGGACAGGCAGAAATTCACCCCTCCACTTT. The gene calls are TRBV6-6 and TRBJ1-6; 7 nucleotides line up with TRBD1. CDR3 size: 16 residues. From germline, CDR1 is MNHNY and CDR2 SVGAGI (reference sequence). Losses at the gene ends were 6 bases for V and 7 bases for J; bases not matched to a gene: 12.

This chain connects TRBV27 to TRBJ2-2; unclear D gene. Trimming removed 5 bases from V and 4 bases from J, with 17 bases in between. This CDR3 has 16 residues. Germline CDR1 MNHEY, CDR2 SMNVEV (reference sequence). CDR3 loop: CASSPDQVASTGELFF. The CDR3 nucleotides are TGTGCCAGCAGTCCAGACCAGGTTGCGAGCACCGGGGAGCTGTTTTTT.

This chain uses TRBV3-1 (or the pseudogene TRBV3-2) with TRBJ1-3; the D is unclear. This CDR3 spans 16 amino acids. Germline-derived CDR1 and CDR2 are LGHDT and YNNKEL (reference sequence). V was cut by 0 bases and J by 0 bases, with 9 bases left in between. CDR3 in DNA: TGTGCCAGCAGCCAAGATAAACGCGTCTCTGGAAACACCATATATTTT. Translated, it gives CASSQDKRVSGNTIYF.

The CDR3 DNA reads TGTGCCAGCAGTGAAGGGGGCAGAGAAAAACTGTTTTTT. It translates to CASSEGGREKLFF. The genes are TRBV6-1 and TRBJ1-4; maybe TRBD1 (5 bases). This CDR3 has 13 amino acids. Germline CDR1 and CDR2: MNHNS and SASEGT. V gave up 1 base and J gave up 8 bases, with 8 bases separating them.

The sample holds one count of this clone. The chain couples TRBV15 to TRBJ2-1; tentative D call: TRBD1 (6 bases). This CDR3 has 16 residues. The V gene's germline CDR1 is LNHNV and CDR2 YYDKDF (reference sequence). Trimming cost V 1 base and J 1 base, with 11 bases left between them. CDR3 bases: TGTGCCACCAGCAGAGTGGGGGCACCGTCCTACAATGAGCAGTTCTTC. Its translation: CATSRVGAPSYNEQFF.

CDR3 in amino acids: CAWSRGTWTGQGNQPQHF. DNA for the CDR3: TGTGCCTGGAGTAGAGGAACGTGGACAGGCCAAGGCAATCAGCCCCAGCATTTT. This chain joins TRBV30 and TRBJ1-5, with 7 bases that match TRBD1. V lost 2 bases and J lost 2; bases outside the gene matches: 15. Per germline, CDR1 GTSNPN and CDR2 SVGIG (reference sequence). This CDR3 has 18 residues.

This rearrangement joins TRBV7-8 to TRBJ1-4; TRBD1 aligns across 11 bases. J gave up 8 bases and V 4 bases, and 0 bases lay outside the gene matches. The CDR3 sequence is 13 residues long. Per the germline V gene, CDR1 is SGHVS and CDR2 is FQNEAQ. This chain's CDR3 is CASSWTGGEKLFF. The CDR3 DNA reads TGTGCCAGCAGCTGGACAGGGGGCGAAAAACTGTTTTTT.

The rearrangement uses TRBV12-3 or TRBV12-4 and TRBJ1-3; D ambiguous. This CDR3 is built from 13 residues. V dropped 1 base and J dropped 4 bases, with 5 bases sitting between them. The CDR3 here is CASSLDEGNTIYF. The CDR3 DNA is TGTGCCAGCAGTTTAGACGAGGGAAACACCATATATTTT.

The rearrangement uses TRBV5-1 and TRBJ1-1; 7 bases are shared with TRBD1. CDR1 is SGHRS, CDR2 YFSETQ, per germline. V gave up 8 bases and J gave up 5 bases; unmatched junction bases: 9. The CDR3 has 13 amino acids. DNA for the CDR3: TGCGCCAGTCAGGGGGAGCGAAGAACTGAAGCTTTCTTT. Encoded protein: CASQGERRTEAFF. Together with reference TRBV5-1 and TRBJ1-1, the CDR3 gives the full variable domain: KAGVTQTPRYLIKTRGQQVTLSCSPISGHRSVSWYQQTPGQGLQFLFEYFSETQRNKGNFPGRFSGRQFSNSRSEMNVSTLELGDSALYLCASQGERRTEAFFGQGTRLTVV.

The V gene is TRBV18, the J gene TRBJ1-3; TRBD1 agrees at 11 bases. This CDR3 is 15 amino acids long. The germline V gene has CDR1 KGHSH and CDR2 LQKENI. V trimming: 4 bases; J trimming: 2 bases; junction bases outside the gene matches: 1. The CDR3 spells CASSRTGGTGNTIYF. The CDR3 DNA reads TGTGCCAGCTCACGGACAGGGGGCACTGGAAACACCATATATTTT.

This clone is a singleton in its sample. The chain links TRBV24-1 to TRBJ1-1, with 11 bases fitting TRBD1. Germline V gene sequence: CDR1 KGHDR, CDR2 SFDVKD. The J segment lost 7 bases and the V segment lost 7 bases, leaving 4 bases of the junction unmatched. CDR3 size: 13 residues. This CDR3 is CATSGQGAGEAFF. DNA of the CDR3: TGTGCCACCAGCGGACAGGGGGCTGGTGAAGCTTTCTTT.

Concerning this clone: An end of the junction differs from the germline gene, which may be a read error. Here the CDR3 DNA reads TGCGCCAGCAGCTTGGAGGGGCGGGATTCACCCCTCCATTTT. This encodes CASSLEGRDSPLHF. This chain uses TRBV5-1 with TRBJ1-6; D might be TRBD1 (5 bases). The CDR3 sequence is 14 residues long. Looked up from germline, CDR1 is SGHRS and CDR2 is YFSETQ.

V gene TRBV5-1 combines with J gene TRBJ2-3, with 9 bases matching TRBD1. The length of the CDR3 is 16 residues. The germline V gene encodes CDR1 SGHRS and CDR2 YFSETQ. After removal of 5 bases from V and 4 bases from J, the junction contained 11 bases not matched to a gene. The CDR3 here is CASRPTGTGIADTQYF. The CDR3 nucleotides are TGCGCCAGCAGACCTACCGGGACAGGGATAGCAGATACGCAGTATTTT.

The rearrangement joins TRBV9 to TRBJ2-5, with D possibly being TRBD1 (6 bases). Trimming pared 1 base from V and 2 bases from J, leaving 9 bases between. Germline assignment: CDR1 SGDLS and CDR2 YYNGEE. This CDR3 is built from 14 residues. CDR3 sequence (DNA): TGTGCCAGCAGCGTAAGGGGGACGCAAGAGACCCAGTACTTC. Translation gives CASSVRGTQETQYF.

V is TRBV5-1 and J is TRBJ2-1; the match to TRBD2 covers 9 bases. The CDR3 runs to 16 residues. Germline CDR1 and CDR2: SGHRS and YFSETQ. V trimming: 4 bases; J trimming: 3 bases; junction bases outside the gene matches: 8. CDR3 protein: CASSQTGGGGYNEQFF. The CDR3 DNA reads TGCGCCAGCAGCCAAACCGGCGGGGGGGGCTACAATGAGCAGTTCTTC.

The CDR3: CASSPQGNIQYF. The CDR3 coding sequence is TGTGCCAGCAGCCCACAGGGAAACATTCAGTACTTC. This chain connects TRBV5-4 to TRBJ2-4, with a possible D match to TRBD1 (6 bases). V was shortened by 4 bases and J by 6 bases, with 8 bases between the two germline ends. In germline, CDR1 is SGHNT, CDR2 YYREEE (reference sequence). There are 12 residues in the CDR3.

This clone was found once. The V and J genes are TRBV11-2 and TRBJ2-2, with D maybe TRBD1 (6 bases). This CDR3 region has 17 residues. CDR1 and CDR2 from the germline V gene are SGHAT and FQNNGV. V was trimmed by 3 bases and J by 4 bases, leaving 18 bases between them. CDR3 loop: CASSLGAFTPGTGELFF. The DNA for the CDR3 is TGTGCCAGCAGCTTGGGGGCCTTCACCCCCGGCACCGGGGAGCTGTTTTTT.

The rearrangement uses TRBV19 and TRBJ1-1; a weak D match, TRBD1 (5 bases). Trimming took off 7 bases at V and 5 bases at J, with 14 bases between the two ends. Germline V gives CDR1 LNHDA, CDR2 SQIVND (reference sequence). The CDR3 spans 13 residues. The CDR3: CASKGKGLTEAFF. Here the CDR3 DNA reads TGTGCCAGTAAAGGAAAGGGGCTAACTGAAGCTTTCTTT.

The rearrangement uses TRBV7-2 and TRBJ1-1; 7 nucleotides agree with TRBD1. There are 15 residues in the CDR3. Per the germline V gene, CDR1 is SGHTA and CDR2 is FQGNSA. V was clipped by 3 bases and J by 1 base; unmatched bases: 5. CDR3: CASSLDRTRNTEAFF. CDR3 bases: TGTGCCAGCAGCTTGGACAGGACACGGAACACTGAAGCTTTCTTT. Filled out from reference TRBV7-2 and TRBJ1-1, the complete variable domain reads GAGVSQSPSNKVTEKGKDVELRCDPISGHTALYWYRQSLGQGLEFLIYFQGNSAPDKSGLPSDRFSAERTGGSVSTLTIQRTQQEDSAVYLCASSLDRTRNTEAFFGQGTRLTVV.

The rearrangement uses TRBV30 and TRBJ1-2; maybe TRBD1 (6 bases). Germline assignment: CDR1 GTSNPN and CDR2 SVGIG (reference sequence). V was trimmed by 7 bases and J by 3 bases, leaving 15 bases between them. The CDR3 runs to 13 residues. The CDR3 reads CASFTGLDYGYTF. For the CDR3, the DNA is TGTGCCTCTTTTACAGGGTTGGACTATGGCTACACCTTC. Based on the CDR3 plus reference TRBV30 and TRBJ1-2, the full variable domain is SQTIHQWPATLVQPVGSPLSLECTVEGTSNPNLYWYRQAAGRGLQLLFYSVGIGQISSEVPQNLSASRPQDRQFILSSKKLLLSDSGFYLCASFTGLDYGYTFGSGTRLTVV.

The chain has TRBV5-1 and TRBJ2-5; D remains unclear. The V end lost 1 base, the J end lost 0 bases, and 10 bases lay between the germline ends. Germline V gene data show CDR1 as SGHRS and CDR2 as YFSETQ. This CDR3 spans 15 amino acids. The CDR3 region has the DNA TGCGCCAGCAGCTTGTCGTTCGGGTACCAAGAGACCCAGTACTTC. Amino acids: CASSLSFGYQETQYF.

The V call is TRBV6-4, the J call TRBJ2-1, with D maybe TRBD1 (6 bases). CDR3 length: 16 amino acids. In germline, CDR1 is MRHNA, CDR2 SNTAGT. Trimming shortened V by 4 bases and J by 6 bases, and 19 bases separated the two germline ends. The CDR3 nucleotides read TGTGCCAGCAGTGCCAGGACAGTCAGGCGTGGCAATGAGCAGTTCTTC. This gives the protein CASSARTVRRGNEQFF.

The rearrangement uses TRBV19 and TRBJ2-3; D perhaps matches TRBD1 (6 bases). Germline CDR1 is LNHDA and CDR2 is SQIVND (reference sequence). V lost 1 base, J lost 1 base, and 9 bases lay in between. The CDR3 runs 15 residues. CDR3 region: CASSIGGLRTDTQYF. CDR3 DNA: TGTGCCAGTAGTATAGGGGGGCTCCGCACAGATACGCAGTATTTT.

A single count supports this clone. The CDR3 DNA is TGTGCCAGCAGCCGAAAACTCCGGGACACAGATACGCAGTATTTT. It codes for CASSRKLRDTDTQYF. The chain is built from TRBV14 and TRBJ2-3, with D possibly TRBD2 on 5 matching bases. Germline V CDR1 and CDR2: SGHDN, FVKESK. With 4 bases removed from V and 2 bases from J, the gap between germline ends came to 13 bases. The CDR3 has 15 residues. Full variable domain (rest looked up from reference TRBV14 and TRBJ2-3): EAGVTQFPSHSVIEKGQTVTLRCDPISGHDNLYWYRRVMGKEIKFLLHFVKESKQDESGMPNNRFLAERTGGTYSTLKVQPAELEDSGVYFCASSRKLRDTDTQYFGPGTRLTVL.

The chain carries TRBV24-1 and TRBJ1-5; the D gene is possibly TRBD1 (5 bases). The CDR3 extends over 15 amino acids. Trimming removed 5 bases from V and 5 bases from J, with 15 bases in between. Germline values: CDR1 KGHDR, CDR2 SFDVKD. The CDR3 DNA reads TGTGCCACCAGTGCCGGGACTATAGGGTATCAGCCCCAGCATTTT. It translates to CATSAGTIGYQPQHF.

The genes are TRBV10-3 and TRBJ2-2; 8 bases match TRBD1. Per the germline V gene, CDR1 is ENHRY and CDR2 is SYGVKD. Unmatched junction bases numbered 7, after V lost 6 bases and J lost 7 bases. CDR3 size: 14 residues. The CDR3 coding sequence is TGTGCCATCAGAAACGACAGGGGAGGCGGGGAGCTGTTTTTT. This sequence encodes CAIRNDRGGGELFF.

The chain links TRBV6-5 to TRBJ2-7, with 8 bases that match TRBD1. Germline V gives CDR1 MNHEY, CDR2 SVGAGI. This CDR3 has 12 amino acids. V trimming: 6 bases; J trimming: 3 bases; junction bases outside the gene matches: 1. The CDR3 here is CASRGTGYEQYV. The CDR3 nucleotides are TGTGCCAGCAGGGGGACAGGCTACGAGCAGTACGTC.